This T cell receptor (beta chain) was sequenced in a study of shared clonotypes between healthy human individuals. Overall study context: Per-donor plates numbered three CD4 naive, three CD4 memory, two CD8 naive and one CD8 memory. Study-level points and caveats: The authors sampled blood alone, and tissue repertoires likely differ. Clonotype sharing across donors was expected to vary with sequencing depth.

Sorted-subset replicate PCR reactions were performed with around 200 ng DNA, corresponding to tens of thousands of T cell genomes. Data came from immunoSEQ multiplex PCR; TCRdb stores just in-frame clones and leaves some out. The sample contains about 2.3 million clones, 85% to 95% of which appear only once. The trim removed 3 bases at V and 2 bases at J, leaving 5 bases unmatched. The CDR3 has 15 residues. Germline assignment: CDR1 SGHRS and CDR2 YFSETQ. In regard to this clone: Its specificity is not known.

The clonotype originates from a man aged 18 to 30 in good health. Some clones in this sample may be carry-over from other donors' samples. The chain is built from TRBV5-1 and TRBJ2-3, with 8 bases aligning to TRBD1. Sequenced: naive CD4+ T cells from PBMCs. The sample's subset: CD45RA+ positively selected. DNA for the CDR3: TGCGCCAGCAGCTCCCGGACAGGGTTCACAGATACGCAGTATTTT. Translated, it gives CASSSRTGFTDTQYF.